This TCR delta chain was retrieved from a study of γδ T cells in repeated Plasmodium falciparum infection (dated by TCRdb to 2020 to 2022). Regarding the study in general: Malian children exposed to intense seasonal malaria transmission were enrolled in the natural-infection arm and compared with Australian children matched for age and gender. About five malaria-naive U.S. adults underwent four controlled human malaria infections by bites from P. falciparum NF54-infected Anopheles stephensi mosquitoes over approximately 640 days. Samples from controlled-infection subjects were taken at baseline, just before selected infections, and 21 days after each infection. Malian gammadelta TCR repertoires were analysed cross-sectionally during no-transmission periods and were analysed longitudinally across acute febrile malaria episodes. In the study, the shaping of the human gammadelta T cell repertoire by repeated Plasmodium falciparum infection was examined using natural infection in Mali and controlled human malaria infection.

What the authors observed across the whole study: Vgamma9/Vdelta2+ TCR repertoires kept a highly stable polyclonal repertoire across time and infection, and many TCRgamma sequences overlapped between individuals. Vdelta2-negative gammadelta TCR repertoires from Malian children appeared more clonally expanded, less diverse and less shared than those of Australian children. In Vdelta2-negative gammadelta TCR repertoires, which were largely Vdelta1+, repeated controlled infections appeared to drive waves of new clonotype selection. Analysis of inter-individual variability in gammadelta T cell responses was limited by the small size of the controlled-infection cohort. The Malian cohort was drawn from a small rural village made up mostly of one ethnic group, which limits generalizability.

The germline V gene supplies CDR1 TSWWSYY and CDR2 QGS. Here V drops 3 bases and J drops 3 bases, and the junction holds 28 bases not matched to any gene. Including the terminal cysteine and phenylalanine, the CDR3 comprises 22 residues. Only CDR3 DNA remains: 66 bases, in frame from the first base. The library was generated by multiplex PCR. This sample was sequenced with an Illumina MiSeq. From each sorted gammadelta T cell sample, both TCR gamma (TRG) and TCR delta (TRD) chains were sequenced. The paper's processing steps were these. Clonotype tree plots, accumulated frequency of the top 20 clonotypes, diversity index (DI) and D75 metrics were included in the repertoire analyses. With CATT, TCRdb called clones again from the public reads; duplicate DNA rows were later joined. The V and J calls come from TCRdb's annotation, not from the publication. The sample profile shows 45,000 to 70,000 delta-chain clones; around 1.5% of them were found once. Over 14% of the sample is taken by the ten largest.

For bulk TCR repertoire analysis, Vgamma9/Vdelta2+ and Vdelta2-negative gammadelta T cell populations were flow-sorted out of peripheral blood mononuclear cells. This clone has only a few counts. Its antigen is still unknown. TCRdb has a much larger clone's protein, which differs at residue 17 from the translation of this DNA, likely because of a read error; what is shown is the protein translated from the DNA. This clonotype was sampled from a pool of human donors (malaria-infected and uninfected, not separated). Sequenced: gamma-delta T cells from blood. The chain joins TRDV1 to TRDJ1; TRDD3 aligns with 7 central bases. The CDR3 in this case is CALGDPRLLSGGSSMYPDKLIF. The DNA sequence is TGTGCTCTTGGGGATCCAAGGTTGCTCTCCGGGGGATCCTCAATGTACCCCGATAAACTCATCTTT.